A selection of T cell receptor beta chains follows, all from one sample in a study of blood T cell repertoires in COVID-19. The data were produced by immunoSEQ multiplex PCR, yet TCRdb's version contains in-frame clones alone and is incomplete. The sample has some 89,000 clones, approximately 87% seen once. The material sequenced was peripheral blood. These TCRs come from a human donor in a cohort sampled during active COVID-19. The CDR3 runs from the conserved cysteine through the conserved F or W.

V gene,J gene,CDR3 protein
TRBV30,TRBJ1-5,CAWTPGSNQPQHF
TRBV7-2,TRBJ1-4,CASSSTGGSNEKLFF
TRBV7-2,TRBJ1-1,CASSPRTKNTEAFF
TRBV7-2,TRBJ1-2,CASSPLGQLYGYTF
TRBV5-1,TRBJ2-5,CASRPWADQETQYF
TRBV5-4,TRBJ2-5,CASSLAGNQETQYF
TRBV18,TRBJ2-7,CASSPNWGRADEQYF
TRBV19,TRBJ2-7,CASSMGDRAYEQYF
TRBV5-4,TRBJ1-2,CASSLGTGGYSNYGYTF
TRBV18,TRBJ2-7,CASSQGSYEQYF
TRBV9,TRBJ2-1,CASSADETSGSLNEQFF
TRBV3-1/TRBV3-2,TRBJ2-3,CASTSEGDTQYF
TRBV7-9,TRBJ2-2,CASSPTFRTGATGELFF
TRBV5-4,TRBJ1-6,CASSGNYNSPLHF
TRBV29-1,TRBJ2-7,CSVSGLALYEQYF
TRBV3-1/TRBV3-2,TRBJ2-7,CASSHRQGVTYEQYF
TRBV2,TRBJ2-1,CARGQGSYNEQFF
TRBV29-1,TRBJ2-7,CSVFANSYEQYF
TRBV24-1,TRBJ1-2,CATSDSTGLNGYTF
TRBV24-1,TRBJ1-2,CATSAPGQHYGYTF
TRBV4-1,TRBJ1-1,CASSQAHSGTEAFF
TRBV6-2/TRBV6-3,TRBJ1-5,CASSTPVNQPQHF
TRBV6-2/TRBV6-3,TRBJ2-7,CASSYASEPTYEQYF
TRBV4-3,TRBJ2-1,CASSQDAAGSSYNEQFF
TRBV2,TRBJ2-2,CASSAGSPDTGELFF
TRBV27,TRBJ1-3,CASRPGQGAPGNTIYF
TRBV6-5,TRBJ2-7,CASSAGSTEQYF
TRBV7-2,TRBJ2-7,CASSLGTPLCF
TRBV28,TRBJ2-1,CASSPNNEQFF
TRBV30,TRBJ1-4,CAWRGVRGQTNEKLFF
TRBV18,TRBJ2-5,CASSLNRGMYQETQYF
TRBV2,TRBJ1-1,CASSEIRGPTEAFF
TRBV6-6,TRBJ2-1,CASSIGLAIEQFF
TRBV27,TRBJ2-3,CASSPRWGLGNTQYF
TRBV4-3,TRBJ2-7,CASSQAGTGHNPYEQYF
TRBV27,TRBJ2-7,CASSLSGQGSYEQYF
TRBV28,TRBJ2-3,CASIPWTSGVSGTDTQYF
TRBV3-1/TRBV3-2,TRBJ1-3,CASSLLGGAGGNTIYF
TRBV28,TRBJ1-3,CASRSPATGDGNTIYF
TRBV19,TRBJ2-2,CASSRVAGTNTGELFF
TRBV28,TRBJ1-2,CASTDGYNYGYTF
TRBV4-1,TRBJ2-1,CASSQIAGGYNEQFF
TRBV5-4,TRBJ1-4,CASSSQDASFATNEKLFF
TRBV29-1,TRBJ2-1,CSVRLAGASYNEQFF
TRBV12-3/TRBV12-4,TRBJ1-1,CASSLGRVTEAFF
TRBV13,TRBJ2-2,CASKTGSGGELFF
TRBV18,TRBJ1-6,CASSLGTGVSSPLHF
TRBV28,TRBJ1-1,CASSLSGVQDVNAFF
TRBV5-4,TRBJ2-1,CASSSGSKLTPYNEQFF
TRBV5-5,TRBJ1-2,CASSLMTGEYGYTF
TRBV7-2,TRBJ2-3,CASSLTSGGASTDTQYF
TRBV7-2,TRBJ2-3,CASSLASSTDTQYF
TRBV6-6,TRBJ2-7,CASSRLESYEQYF
TRBV11-2,TRBJ1-6,CASSLHPSSYNSPLHF
TRBV7-9,TRBJ1-5,CASSSGQHQPQHF